This TCR beta chain was captured by sequencing in a study of T cell changes during pregnancy in multiple sclerosis. Per germline, CDR1 MNHNS and CDR2 SASEGT. The ends were cut back, 4 bases at V and 2 bases at J, with 11 bases in the middle. The CDR3 is 14 residues long. Assay: immunoSEQ multiplex PCR; the TCRdb copy retains only in-frame clones and omits some. The top ten clones hold 1.3% of a sample with 35,000 to 45,000 clones, roughly 92% of them seen once. This clone was counted a few times. The chain links TRBV6-1 to TRBJ1-2; a possible D gene is TRBD1 (5 bases). Sequenced material: peripheral blood. The receptor was isolated from a female donor with multiple sclerosis, enrolled in a pregnancy study. DNA of the CDR3: TGTGCCAGCAGTGCTCCGGACAAAAACTATGGCTACACCTTC. Amino acids: CASSAPDKNYGYTF.